The clone carrying this TCR beta chain was detected a few times. Its antigen is unknown. The method was immunoSEQ multiplex PCR; TCRdb's version includes in-frame clones alone and lacks a portion of them. The sample comprises about 280,000 clones, roughly 90% of which are singletons, and over 0.85% rests with the top ten. This specimen comes from a study of cytomegalovirus exposure and HLA in healthy donors. In the study overall: According to later analysis, the same platform produced the approximately 120 validation and several hundred first-cohort repertoires. The study's findings and limits: A later analysis found first-cohort TCR clusters tended to co-occur in the 90 to 150 validation repertoires.

This CDR3 comprises 17 residues. Sequenced input: PBMCs. This clonotype originated in a woman aged 18-35 years in good health and CMV-seronegative. The V and J genes are TRBV12-1 and TRBJ2-5; the listed D gene, TRBD2, was not tested against the DNA. TRBV12-1 is a pseudogene. In DNA form, the CDR3 reads TGTGCCCTCTCGGGGTGGGGACTAGACGGGGTATCAGAGACCCAGTACTTC. This codes for CALSGWGLDGVSETQYF.